This is a list of T cell receptor beta chains from one sample in a study of blood T cell repertoires in COVID-19. The method was immunoSEQ multiplex PCR; TCRdb's version includes in-frame clones alone and lacks a portion of them. Of 300,000 to 350,000 clones listed, around nine tenths are singletons. The specimen sequenced was PBMCs or T cells enriched from blood (not recorded which). The origin of the receptors is a woman in her 30s who had recovered from COVID-19. Both conserved end residues are part of each CDR3. D genes are given only for firm matches. Not every row has a clone size; where given, it reads once, few, many or a size class.

NA NA TRBJ2-3 TRBV28 CASSPTRGANTQYF TGTGCCAGCAGTCCGACCAGGGGCGCGAATACGCAGTATTTT
TRBD1 once TRBJ1-5 TRBV28 CASSLPRDRGNQPQHF TGTGCCAGCAGTTTACCCCGGGACAGGGGAAATCAGCCCCAGCATTTT
NA NA TRBJ2-7 TRBV5-6 CASSLAPSGGYEQYF TGTGCCAGCAGCTTGGCCCCTTCTGGGGGGTACGAGCAGTACTTC
TRBD1 NA TRBJ1-5 TRBV6-1 CASSADRVGNQPQHF TGTGCCAGCAGTGCTGACAGGGTAGGCAATCAGCCCCAGCATTTT
TRBD2 NA TRBJ2-1 TRBV27 CASSLGGRWGNEQFF TGTGCCAGCAGTTTAGGCGGGAGGTGGGGCAATGAGCAGTTCTTC
NA NA TRBJ2-3 TRBV7-3 CASSYSLADTDTQYF TGTGCCAGCAGCTACTCACTAGCAGACACAGATACGCAGTATTTT
NA NA TRBJ1-5 TRBV2 CASSDRGGVGNQPQHF TGTGCCAGCAGTGACAGGGGAGGGGTTGGCAATCAGCCCCAGCATTTT
NA NA TRBJ2-5 TRBV6-1 CASSTNTNQETQYF TGTGCCAGCAGCACTAACACCAACCAAGAGACCCAGTACTTC
TRBD2 NA TRBJ2-3 TRBV7-2 CASSSLLAGITDTQYF TGTGCCAGCAGCTCTCTACTAGCGGGAATCACAGATACGCAGTATTTT
NA NA TRBJ2-2 TRBV27 CASSLQMNTGELFF TGTGCCAGCAGCTTACAAATGAACACCGGGGAGCTGTTTTTT
TRBD2 NA TRBJ2-7 TRBV6-5 CASSYGREAYEQYF TGTGCCAGCAGTTACGGGCGGGAGGCCTACGAGCAGTACTTC
TRBD2 NA TRBJ2-3 TRBV9 CASSVSASGDTQYF TGTGCCAGCAGCGTATCGGCTAGCGGAGATACGCAGTATTTT
TRBD1 NA TRBJ2-5 TRBV5-4 CASSYRGNQETQYF TGTGCCAGCAGCTACAGGGGGAACCAAGAGACCCAGTACTTC
TRBD2 NA TRBJ2-7 TRBV28 CASSLLGGGPYEQYF TGTGCCAGCAGCCTTCTCGGGGGAGGGCCCTACGAGCAGTACTTC
TRBD1 NA TRBJ2-7 TRBV15 CATSKWDRSSYEQYF TGTGCCACCAGCAAGTGGGACAGAAGCTCCTACGAGCAGTACTTC
TRBD2 few TRBJ2-2 TRBV29-1 CSVAPSGAAGELFF TGCAGCGTTGCGCCTAGCGGTGCTGCCGGGGAGCTGTTTTTT
TRBD2 once TRBJ2-2 TRBV5-6 CASSLAGEPNTGELFF TGTGCCAGCAGCCTGGCGGGAGAACCGAACACCGGGGAGCTGTTTTTT
NA NA TRBJ1-2 TRBV4-1 CASSPDRLQFYGYTF TGCGCCAGCAGCCCAGACAGGCTACAATTCTATGGCTACACCTTC
TRBD1 NA TRBJ1-2 TRBV2 CASSPRQGNYGYTF TGTGCCAGCAGCCCCAGACAGGGGAACTATGGCTACACCTTC
TRBD2 few TRBJ2-7 TRBV4-1 CASSPKKEGTSGTYEQYF TGCGCCAGCAGCCCTAAGAAGGAAGGGACTAGCGGGACCTACGAGCAGTACTTC
NA few TRBJ1-1 TRBV6-5 CASSYSTVNTEAFF TGTGCCAGCAGTTACTCGACAGTGAACACTGAAGCTTTCTTT
TRBD1 NA TRBJ2-7 TRBV2 CASSSGLGTGGYEQYF TGTGCCAGCAGTTCCGGGCTCGGGACAGGGGGCTACGAGCAGTACTTC
TRBD2 NA TRBJ2-5 TRBV12-3/TRBV12-4 CASQAGEETQYF TGTGCCAGCCAAGCGGGAGAAGAGACCCAGTACTTC
TRBD1 few TRBJ2-2 TRBV2 CASTGQGNTGELFF TGTGCCAGCACCGGACAGGGAAACACCGGGGAGCTGTTTTTT
TRBD2 NA TRBJ2-7 TRBV10-2 CASSGTSGAYEQYF TGCGCCAGCAGTGGTACTAGCGGGGCCTACGAGCAGTACTTC
TRBD1 NA TRBJ2-7 TRBV19 CASSIGTGGRYEQYF TGTGCCAGTAGTATCGGGACAGGGGGCAGGTACGAGCAGTACTTC
NA NA TRBJ2-3 TRBV6-5 CASSFRVVDTQYF TGTGCCAGCAGTTTCAGGGTCGTCGATACGCAGTATTTT
NA NA TRBJ2-1 TRBV6-1 CASSEVESSRGEQFF TGTGCCAGCAGTGAAGTCGAGTCTAGCCGTGGTGAGCAGTTCTTC
NA NA TRBJ2-7 TRBV7-9 CASSFSGHTSVEQYF TGTGCCAGCAGCTTCTCGGGACACACTTCGGTCGAGCAGTACTTC
TRBD1 NA TRBJ1-5 TRBV7-9 CASSPGQGGAIRGQPQHF TGTGCCAGCAGCCCTGGACAGGGGGGCGCGATTCGTGGTCAGCCCCAGCATTTT
NA once TRBJ2-3 TRBV4-2 CASSQNREGTDTQYF TGTGCCAGCAGCCAAAACCGCGAAGGCACAGATACGCAGTATTTT
TRBD2 NA TRBJ2-7 TRBV27 CASSKDGTSGSYEQYF TGTGCCAGCAGTAAAGATGGGACTAGCGGGAGTTACGAGCAGTACTTC
NA once TRBJ1-2 TRBV5-4 CASSLDNNYGYTF TGTGCCAGCAGCTTGGACAATAACTATGGCTACACCTTC
TRBD1 NA TRBJ2-7 TRBV5-6 CASSLAGRTGVWQYF TGTGCCAGCAGCTTGGCAGGGCGGACAGGGGTTTGGCAGTACTTC
NA NA TRBJ1-1 TRBV4-1 CASSPEGEGAGWGTEAFF TGCGCCAGCAGCCCCGAAGGCGAGGGCGCGGGGTGGGGAACTGAAGCTTTCTTT
NA NA TRBJ1-1 TRBV27 CASSRDTATEAFF TGTGCCAGCAGCCGGGACACTGCCACTGAAGCTTTCTTT
NA once TRBJ2-3 TRBV6-5 CASSYSSLRTDTQYF TGTGCCAGCAGTTACTCGTCCCTTCGGACAGATACGCAGTATTTT
TRBD2 NA TRBJ2-4 TRBV11-2 CASSLAAGVQNIQYF TGTGCCAGCAGCTTAGCGGCGGGGGTTCAAAACATTCAGTACTTC
NA NA TRBJ2-7 TRBV12-3/TRBV12-4 CASSLRSLGEQYF TGTGCCAGCAGTTTAAGGAGCCTGGGCGAGCAGTACTTC
TRBD2 NA TRBJ2-7 TRBV7-2 CASSFSGYSYEQYF TGTGCCAGCAGCTTTAGCGGGTACTCCTACGAGCAGTACTTC
NA NA TRBJ1-4 TRBV4-1 CASSQRGNEKLFF TGCGCCAGCAGCCAACGGGGTAATGAAAAACTGTTTTTT
NA once TRBJ1-3 TRBV30 CAWSKAGHSGNTIYF TGTGCCTGGAGTAAGGCGGGTCACTCTGGAAACACCATATATTTT
NA NA TRBJ1-6 TRBV19 CASSMRAEDNSPLHF TGTGCCAGTAGTATGAGGGCAGAGGATAATTCACCCCTCCACTTT
NA once TRBJ2-2 TRBV20-1 CSASRNRDTGELFF TGCAGTGCTAGTCGCAACAGGGACACCGGGGAGCTGTTTTTT
TRBD2 NA TRBJ2-1 TRBV6-4 CASSDSGSGSSDEQFF TGTGCCAGCAGTGACTCGGGTAGCGGGAGTAGCGATGAGCAGTTCTTC
TRBD2 once TRBJ2-3 TRBV5-1 CASSPGLGTDTQYF TGCGCCAGCAGCCCCGGACTAGGTACAGATACGCAGTATTTT
TRBD2 NA TRBJ2-1 TRBV7-2 CASALAAGVIYNEQFF TGTGCCAGCGCCCTCGCGGCGGGAGTAATCTACAATGAGCAGTTCTTC
NA NA TRBJ1-2 TRBV7-6 CASSGGGPPNGYTF TGTGCCAGCAGCGGCGGCGGCCCCCCCAATGGCTACACCTTC
TRBD1 NA TRBJ2-2 TRBV7-2 CASSFGQGNGELFF TGTGCCAGCAGCTTCGGACAGGGAAACGGGGAGCTGTTTTTT
TRBD1 NA TRBJ2-7 TRBV6-1 CASSEATGTGWHEQYF TGTGCCAGCAGTGAAGCGACGGGGACAGGGTGGCACGAGCAGTACTTC
NA NA TRBJ1-1 TRBV27 CASRRADREAFF TGTGCCAGCAGGCGGGCGGACCGTGAAGCTTTCTTT